The 15 T cell receptor beta chains below come from one sample, sequenced in a study of response to subunit inactivated influenza vaccine. TCRdb passed the RT-PCR reads through MiXCR, listing each CDR3 protein once. Of about 570,000 distinct CDR3 sequences in the sample, about 11% were seen once. The same data also contributed to another study, on T cells expressing NK-cell markers. That work states: TCR beta cDNA was made by 5'RACE template switching with UMIs.

The sequenced sample was PBMCs from blood, obtained on the day of vaccination. The receptors shown here come from a man aged 50 to 59 who received an inactivated influenza vaccine.

The chain couples TRBV20-1 to TRBJ2-7; D is unclear. Trimming left V 4 bases short and J 5 bases short, with 18 bases between. The germline V gene encodes CDR1 DFQATT and CDR2 SNEGSKA (reference sequence). This CDR3 is built from 14 residues. CDR3 residues: CSAKDLDPVDEQYF. The CDR3 DNA follows: TGCAGTGCTAAAGACCTAGATCCTGTCGACGAGCAGTACTTC.

The chain uses TRBV29-1 and TRBJ1-5; weak D call: TRBD1 (5 bases). Looked up from germline, CDR1 is SQVTM and CDR2 is ANQGSEA. V was cut by 0 bases and J by 0 bases, with 6 bases left in between. The CDR3 totals 14 residues. CDR3 nucleotides: TGCAGCGTTGAAGATGGGGCTAGCAATCAGCCCCAGCATTTT. Its translation: CSVEDGASNQPQHF.

The genes are TRBV20-1 and TRBJ1-1; the D gene is possibly TRBD1 (6 bases). The V gene's germline CDR1 is DFQATT and CDR2 SNEGSKA (reference sequence). The germline V and J ends were trimmed by 0 bases and 3 bases, with 8 bases remaining between them. The CDR3 is made up of 13 amino acids. The CDR3 region is CSARDTGHTEAFF. The DNA for the CDR3 is TGCAGTGCTAGAGATACAGGGCACACTGAAGCTTTCTTT.

The rearrangement links TRBV20-1 to TRBJ2-7, with 9 bases fitting TRBD2. The CDR3 has 16 residues. The V gene end was trimmed by 3 bases and the J gene end by 1 base; junction bases not matched to a gene: 10. Per germline, CDR1 DFQATT and CDR2 SNEGSKA (reference sequence). The CDR3 sequence: CSARDTKRGVSYEQYF. The CDR3 coding sequence is TGCAGTGCTAGGGATACCAAGCGGGGGGTTTCCTACGAGCAGTACTTC.

The rearrangement uses TRBV6-5 and TRBJ2-7; D is uncertain. V dropped 6 bases and J dropped 3 bases, with 9 bases sitting between them. Germline V gives CDR1 MNHEY, CDR2 SVGAGI. This CDR3 is built from 12 residues. CDR3 in DNA: TGTGCCAGCAGGAACGCATACTACGAGCAGTACTTC. It is translated as CASRNAYYEQYF.

V is TRBV5-1 and J is TRBJ2-3; D possibly uses TRBD1 or TRBD2 (5 bases each). With 3 bases removed from V and 0 bases from J, the gap between germline ends came to 14 bases. The CDR3 consists of 16 residues. Germline lookup yields CDR1 SGHRS and CDR2 YFSETQ. The CDR3 sequence: CASSSHTGPSTDTQYF. The CDR3 coding sequence is TGCGCCAGCAGCTCACACACGGGGCCTAGCACAGATACGCAGTATTTT.

This clonotype was detected only a few times. The chain combines TRBV12-3 or TRBV12-4 with TRBJ2-3; a weak D match, TRBD1 (6 bases). Trimming cost V 7 bases and J 2 bases, with 13 bases left between them. The CDR3 runs to 14 residues. CDR3 sequence reads: CASTTAGVTDTQYF. The CDR3 region has the DNA TGTGCCAGCACCACTGCAGGGGTCACAGATACGCAGTATTTT.

The table lists this clonotype with a few counts. The CDR3 is CASSKGLAGGTRNQPQHF. CDR3 bases: TGTGCCAGCAGCAAAGGGCTTGCAGGGGGAACGAGAAATCAGCCCCAGCATTTT. This chain joins TRBV21-1 and TRBJ1-5; the table's D call TRBD1 went unverified against the DNA. TRBV21-1 corresponds to a pseudogene. The CDR3 totals 18 residues.

This clonotype has a handful of counts. This chain links TRBV5-1 with TRBJ2-7; TRBD1 matches at 7 bases. Unmatched junction bases numbered 6, after V lost 0 bases and J lost 6 bases. This CDR3 spans 14 amino acids. Germline loops: CDR1 SGHRS, CDR2 YFSETQ. CDR3 loop: CASSLVRTGIEQYF. The CDR3 DNA is TGCGCCAGCAGCTTGGTGCGGACAGGTATCGAGCAGTACTTC.

This clonotype was counted at least ten times. The chain uses TRBV18 and TRBJ2-7, with D unclear. V was clipped by 0 bases and J by 0 bases, with 12 bases between them. The CDR3 has 16 amino acids. Per the germline V gene, CDR1 is KGHSH and CDR2 is LQKENI. The CDR3 region is CASSPPGISDSYEQYF. CDR3 sequence (DNA): TGTGCCAGCTCACCACCGGGGATTTCGGACTCCTACGAGCAGTACTTC.

Only a few counts were recorded for this clonotype. The J gene is TRBJ2-1, the V gene TRBV12-3 or TRBV12-4, with no clear D. Trimming stripped 5 bases from V and 14 bases from J, with 19 bases between. The CDR3 has 13 amino acids. CDR3 nucleotide sequence: TGTGCCAGCAGTGCATCGTACTCCGGGCAGGAGTTCTTC. Its protein product is CASSASYSGQEFF.

At least ten counts were recorded for this clonotype. This chain joins TRBV5-1 and TRBJ2-2; possible D gene TRBD2, 6 bases. V shed 3 bases and J shed 6 bases, with 12 bases lying between them. This CDR3 region has 14 residues. The germline CDR1 and CDR2 sequences are SGHRS and YFSETQ. In nucleotides, the CDR3 is TGCGCCAGCAGCTGGAGGGGCCCGGCCGGGGAGCTGTTTTTT. It specifies CASSWRGPAGELFF.

At least ten counts were recorded for this clonotype. The rearrangement uses TRBV29-1 and TRBJ2-5; tentatively, D is TRBD1 (5 bases). The CDR3 runs to 14 residues. The V and J ends lost 2 bases and 7 bases respectively, with 17 bases between them. Germline V gene lookup returns CDR1 SQVTM and CDR2 ANQGSEA. CDR3 loop: CSVEKVGRDGTQYF. DNA of the CDR3: TGCAGCGTTGAAAAGGTCGGCAGGGATGGGACCCAGTACTTC.

This clonotype turned up a few times. The CDR3: CASSFRDYEQYF. DNA for the CDR3: TGTGCCAGCAGTTTTAGGGACTACGAGCAGTACTTC. This chain links TRBV12-3 or TRBV12-4 with TRBJ2-7; D gene unclear. Trimming left V 3 bases short and J 3 bases short, with 6 bases between. The CDR3 length is 12 residues.

The chain recombines TRBV5-4 with TRBJ2-1; 7 bases map to TRBD2. In germline, CDR1 is SGHNT, CDR2 YYREEE (reference sequence). CDR3 length: 14 residues. The J segment lost 9 bases and the V segment lost 4 bases, leaving 10 bases of the junction unmatched. The CDR3 loop is CASSLVAGYVEQFF. The CDR3 DNA reads as TGTGCCAGCAGCCTGGTAGCGGGTTATGTTGAGCAGTTCTTC.